This T cell receptor beta chain came from a study of OX40 agonist ivuxolimab in advanced cancers. In the study overall: It was ivuxolimab, an agonistic anti-OX40 (CD134) antibody, that patients were treated with. Broader study findings: Expanded clones were, on average, more numerous among CD8+ T cells than CD4+.

This clone has only one observation. Its matching antigen is unknown. This table comes from immunoSEQ multiplex PCR, and its TCRdb copy is limited to in-frame clones, with some not included. Altogether about 68,000 clones are present, approximately 90% being singletons, with the ten largest covering approximately 0.3%. Germline V CDR1 and CDR2: LNHNV, YYDKDF (reference sequence). This CDR3 is built from 17 residues. Trimming took off 0 bases at V and 4 bases at J, with 16 bases between the two ends. The chain combines TRBV15 with TRBJ1-5; the D gene is possibly TRBD1 (6 bases). The TCR comes from an adult with an advanced solid tumor such as melanoma, head and neck, liver or kidney cancer. Specimen: CD4+ or CD8+ T cells sorted from blood, collected in a trial of the OX40 agonist ivuxolimab. The CDR3 spells CATSRDFLQGGNQPQHF. CDR3 sequence (DNA): TGTGCCACCAGCAGAGATTTCTTACAGGGAGGTAATCAGCCCCAGCATTTT.